Following are 17 T cell receptor beta chains from one sample sequenced in a study of identical twins. TCRdb used MiXCR to reprocess the 5' RACE reads, holding one entry per CDR3 protein. The sample holds a few hundred thousand distinct CDR3 sequences; roughly 18% are singletons and the top ten take roughly 12%. Input material: naive T cells sorted from blood. The receptors stem from a man between 45 and 60 years old in good health.

The rearrangement uses TRBV6-5 and TRBJ1-6; no clear D. The length of the CDR3 is 13 residues. CDR1 and CDR2 (germline): MNHEY, SVGAGI. Trimming cost V 0 bases and J 10 bases, with 7 bases left between them. CDR3 bases: TGTGCCAGCAGTTACTCCCTAGGGTCACCCCTCCACTTT. This translates into CASSYSLGSPLHF.

This clonotype was detected a few times. V and J are TRBV12-3 or TRBV12-4 and TRBJ2-7; weak D call: TRBD1 (6 bases). V dropped 2 bases and J dropped 5 bases, with 13 bases sitting between them. This CDR3 region has 14 residues. The CDR3 is CASSLRQVIDEQYF. Written as DNA, the CDR3 is TGTGCCAGCAGTTTACGACAGGTTATCGACGAGCAGTACTTC.

The J gene is TRBJ1-6, the V gene TRBV12-3 or TRBV12-4; 9 nucleotides match TRBD1. The CDR3 is 15 residues long. V lost 6 bases and J lost 8; bases outside the gene matches: 8. The CDR3 here is CASSLGTGQYSPLHF. The CDR3 DNA sequence: TGTGCCAGCAGCCTTGGGACAGGGCAGTATTCACCCCTCCACTTT.

The sample holds many counts of this clonotype. The chain carries TRBV7-9 and TRBJ1-4, with D uncertain. The V end lost 4 bases, the J end lost 7 bases, and 16 bases lay between the germline ends. This CDR3 has 15 residues. Germline CDR1 and CDR2: SEHNR and FQNEAQ (reference sequence). CDR3 sequence: CASSSPEHGGEKLFF. The CDR3 DNA reads TGTGCCAGCAGCTCCCCGGAACATGGCGGTGAAAAACTGTTTTTT.

Only one count was recorded for this clonotype. This chain joins TRBV20-1 and TRBJ2-5; D perhaps matches TRBD2 (6 bases). Trimming removed 8 bases at V and 5 bases at J, with 21 bases between. The germline CDR1 and CDR2 sequences are DFQATT and SNEGSKA (reference sequence). The CDR3 has 14 residues. Here the CDR3 DNA reads TGCAGTCTCACTCCGACTAGGCTGCGCGAGACCCAGTACTTC. This translates into CSLTPTRLRETQYF.

J is TRBJ2-1 and V is TRBV27; no clear D. Germline lookup yields CDR1 MNHEY and CDR2 SMNVEV (reference sequence). The CDR3 sequence is 16 residues long. Between the trimmed V and J ends, which lost 1 base and 10 bases, there was a span of 20 bases. The CDR3: CASSLFGVPANTEQFF. The CDR3 nucleotides are TGTGCCAGCAGTTTATTTGGGGTTCCCGCCAACACCGAGCAGTTCTTC.

This clonotype showed up just a few times. The CDR3 reads CASSRRTSGGTDTQYF. The CDR3 DNA sequence: TGTGCCAGCTCACGACGGACTAGCGGGGGCACAGATACGCAGTATTTT. The V call is TRBV18, the J call TRBJ2-3, with 12 bases fitting TRBD2. CDR1 and CDR2 from the germline V gene are KGHSH and LQKENI. This CDR3 contains 16 residues. Trimming at V came to 4 bases and at J to 1 base, leaving 3 bases not matched to a gene.

V and J are TRBV12-3 or TRBV12-4 and TRBJ1-5; the D gene is possibly TRBD1 (5 bases). This CDR3 region has 16 residues. V lost 5 bases to trimming and J lost 1 base, with 15 bases between them. The CDR3 loop is CASSPWDLGSNQPQHF. CDR3 nucleotides: TGTGCCAGCAGTCCCTGGGACCTGGGGAGCAATCAGCCCCAGCATTTT.

This clonotype showed up just a few times. The V call is TRBV5-1, the J call TRBJ1-1; maybe TRBD1 (5 bases). The V gene's germline CDR1 is SGHRS and CDR2 YFSETQ. CDR3 size: 14 residues. V was cut by 4 bases and J by 1 base, with 11 bases left in between. CDR3 amino acids: CASSDGTGNTEAFF. For the CDR3, the DNA is TGCGCCAGCAGCGACGGGACGGGGAACACTGAAGCTTTCTTT.

This clonotype was seen a handful of times. V is TRBV7-8 and J is TRBJ2-3, with 10 bases identical to TRBD2. This CDR3 spans 14 amino acids. The germline V gene has CDR1 SGHVS and CDR2 FQNEAQ. V was pared by 0 bases and J by 6 bases, with 0 bases of the junction left unmatched. CDR3: CASSLATSGDTQYF. The CDR3 DNA is TGTGCCAGCAGCTTAGCGACTAGCGGGGATACGCAGTATTTT.

This clonotype showed up just a few times. V gene TRBV20-1 combines with J gene TRBJ2-7, with 9 bases identical to TRBD1. This CDR3 is 13 amino acids long. V dropped 5 bases and J dropped 3; count of bases not matched to a gene: 5. The V gene's germline CDR1 is DFQATT and CDR2 SNEGSKA (reference sequence). CDR3 bases: TGCAGTGCTGTCCAGGACAGGGGCTACGAGCAGTACTTC. Protein: CSAVQDRGYEQYF.

This sequence joins TRBV20-1 and TRBJ2-7; D is ambiguous. Germline V lookup: CDR1 DFQATT, CDR2 SNEGSKA (reference sequence). There are 13 residues in the CDR3. Trimming pared 6 bases from V and 4 bases from J, leaving 16 bases between. The CDR3 sequence: CSARLSLTYEQYF. CDR3 bases: TGCAGTGCCCGTCTATCTCTCACGTACGAGCAGTACTTC.

The chain has TRBV7-8 and TRBJ2-5; possible D gene TRBD2, 5 bases. The CDR3 spans 14 residues. CDR1 is SGHVS and CDR2 is FQNEAQ in the germline V gene. The V end was cut by 4 bases, the J end by 4 bases, with 13 bases between. This chain's CDR3 is CASSSYVRGETQYF. CDR3 in DNA: TGTGCCAGCAGCTCCTACGTCCGGGGAGAGACCCAGTACTTC. Full variable domain (remainder filled in from reference TRBV7-8 and TRBJ2-5): GAGVSQSPRYKVAKRGQDVALRCDPISGHVSLFWYQQALGQGPEFLTYFQNEAQLDKSGLPSDRFFAERPEGSVSTLKIQRTQQEDSAVYLCASSSYVRGETQYFGPGTRLLVL.

The sample holds many counts of this clonotype. The chain combines TRBV4-2 with TRBJ2-7; D call uncertain. This CDR3 is built from 12 residues. V was pared by 8 bases and J by 3 bases, with 11 bases between. The germline CDR1 and CDR2 sequences are LGHNA and YNFKEQ. As DNA, the CDR3 is TGTGCCAGCTCCCAGACGGGCTACGAGCAGTACTTC. Its translation is CASSQTGYEQYF.

This clonotype was counted a few times. The chain is built from TRBV11-2 and TRBJ2-6; 10 bases line up with TRBD1. Looked up from germline, CDR1 is SGHAT and CDR2 is FQNNGV. CDR3 length: 19 amino acids. V lost 5 bases and J lost 3; bases outside the gene matches: 13. The CDR3 coding sequence is TGTGCCAGCAGCAGAGGGGGTTCGGGACAGGGGTTTGGGGCCAACGTCCTGACTTTC. It specifies CASSRGGSGQGFGANVLTF.

This clonotype was picked up many times. The chain combines TRBV6-5 with TRBJ1-1; D not certain. Germline V lookup: CDR1 MNHEY, CDR2 SVGAGI. Deletions cut 1 base from V and 1 base from J, with 7 bases between. CDR3 size: 14 residues. For the CDR3, the DNA is TGTGCCAGCAGTTACTTACAGCAGAACACTGAAGCTTTCTTT. Translated, it gives CASSYLQQNTEAFF.

This sequence joins TRBV7-8 and TRBJ2-1, with 8 bases identical to TRBD2. The ends lost 3 bases at V and 1 base at J; junction bases unmatched: 11. Germline V gene sequence: CDR1 SGHVS, CDR2 FQNEAQ. The CDR3 length is 18 residues. The CDR3 here is CASSFSSGSVVSYNEQFF. The CDR3, as DNA: TGTGCCAGCAGCTTCTCAAGCGGGAGTGTTGTGTCCTACAATGAGCAGTTCTTC.